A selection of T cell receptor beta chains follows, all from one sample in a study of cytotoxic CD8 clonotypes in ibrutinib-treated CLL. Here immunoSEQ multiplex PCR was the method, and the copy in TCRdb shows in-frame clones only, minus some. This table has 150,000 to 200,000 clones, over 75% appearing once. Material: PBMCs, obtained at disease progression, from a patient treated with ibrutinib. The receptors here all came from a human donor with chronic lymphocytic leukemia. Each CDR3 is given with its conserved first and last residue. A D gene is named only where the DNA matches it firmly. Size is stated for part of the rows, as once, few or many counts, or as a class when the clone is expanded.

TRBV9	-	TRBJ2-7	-	CASSVVPGYEQYF	TGTGCCAGCAGCGTAGTCCCCGGTTACGAGCAGTACTTC
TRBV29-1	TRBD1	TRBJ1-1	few	CSVPAAGGPNTEAFF	TGCAGCGTTCCGGCGGCAGGGGGCCCGAACACTGAAGCTTTCTTT
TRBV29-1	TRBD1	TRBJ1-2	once	CSVVGGAGGYTF	TGCAGCGTTGTAGGGGGCGCGGGTGGCTACACCTTC
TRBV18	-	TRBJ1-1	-	CASSPLLNTEAFF	TGTGCCAGCTCACCACTGTTGAACACTGAAGCTTTCTTT
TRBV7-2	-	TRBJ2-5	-	CASSLAGVVGETQYF	TGTGCCAGCAGCTTAGCGGGCGTGGTTGGAGAGACCCAGTACTTC
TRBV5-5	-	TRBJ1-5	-	CASSLASENQPQHF	TGTGCCAGCAGCTTGGCGTCAGAAAATCAGCCCCAGCATTTT
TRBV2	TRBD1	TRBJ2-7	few	CAITSRDRANHEQYF	TGTGCCATCACCAGCCGGGACAGGGCTAACCACGAGCAGTACTTC
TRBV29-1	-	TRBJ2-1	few	CSVFRGAVGDEQFF	TGCAGCGTTTTCAGGGGCGCGGTAGGAGATGAGCAGTTCTTC
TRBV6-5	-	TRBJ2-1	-	CASSYLGHTNEQFF	TGTGCCAGCAGTTATTTGGGACACACGAATGAGCAGTTCTTC
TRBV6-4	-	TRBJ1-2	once	CRQRRGNDYGYTF	TGTCGCCAAAGGCGGGGCAACGACTATGGCTACACCTTC
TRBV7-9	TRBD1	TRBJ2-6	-	CASSPHDRAGANVLTF	TGTGCCAGCAGCCCGCATGACAGGGCTGGGGCCAACGTCCTGACTTTC
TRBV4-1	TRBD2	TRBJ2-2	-	CASSQIPGLAGPAGELFF	TGCGCCAGCAGCCAAATCCCCGGACTAGCGGGACCAGCCGGGGAGCTGTTTTTT
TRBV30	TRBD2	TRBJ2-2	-	CAWTSGSWTGELFF	TGTGCCTGGACTAGCGGGAGTTGGACCGGGGAGCTGTTTTTT
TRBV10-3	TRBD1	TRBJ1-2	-	CASSSDRGGYTF	TGTGCCAGCAGTTCAGACAGGGGTGGCTACACCTTC
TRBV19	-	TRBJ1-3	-	CASSIKVRGDSGNTIYF	TGTGCCAGTAGTATTAAGGTCCGGGGCGACTCTGGAAACACCATATATTTT
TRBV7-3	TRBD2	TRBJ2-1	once	CASSASGLAHSNEQFF	TGTGCCAGCAGCGCCTCGGGACTAGCGCATTCCAATGAGCAGTTCTTC
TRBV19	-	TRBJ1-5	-	CASSPGPAVGVVGNQPQHF	TGTGCCAGTAGTCCGGGCCCCGCGGTTGGGGTGGTAGGCAATCAGCCCCAGCATTTT
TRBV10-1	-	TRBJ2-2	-	CASSELTPGPARRVGELFF	TGCGCCAGCAGTGAGCTCACCCCGGGACCCGCCCGACGGGTCGGGGAGCTGTTTTTT
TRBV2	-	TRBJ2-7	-	CASMTPWTGLAGVPYEQYF	TGTGCCAGCATGACACCATGGACAGGGTTAGCGGGAGTCCCCTACGAGCAGTACTTC
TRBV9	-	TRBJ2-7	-	CASSVSGGATSAEQYF	TGTGCCAGCAGCGTATCTGGGGGGGCGACCTCAGCCGAGCAGTACTTC
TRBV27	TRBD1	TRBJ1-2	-	CASKPLQGANYGYTF	TGTGCCAGCAAACCATTACAGGGGGCTAACTATGGCTACACCTTC
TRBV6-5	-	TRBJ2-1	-	CASSYILELGSEQFF	TGTGCCAGCAGTTACATACTAGAGCTCGGCAGTGAGCAGTTCTTC
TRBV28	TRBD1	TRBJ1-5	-	CASSITGDGDQPQHF	TGTGCCAGCAGTATTACAGGGGATGGGGATCAGCCCCAGCATTTT
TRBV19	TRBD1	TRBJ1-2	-	CASSPGTGIYGYTF	TGTGCCAGTAGTCCCGGGACAGGGATCTATGGCTACACCTTC
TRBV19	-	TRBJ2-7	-	CASRTTGSYEQYF	TGTGCCAGTAGAACTACAGGGTCCTACGAGCAGTACTTC
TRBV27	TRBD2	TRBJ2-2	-	CASSLVGRAGGGAGELFF	TGTGCCAGCAGTTTAGTCGGGAGGGCCGGTGGGGGTGCCGGGGAGCTGTTTTTT
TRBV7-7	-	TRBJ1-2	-	CASSPLDFSYGYTF	TGTGCCAGCAGCCCCCTGGACTTTAGCTATGGCTACACCTTC
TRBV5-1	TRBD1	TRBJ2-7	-	CASSLTGIYEQYF	TGCGCCAGCAGCCTGACAGGGATCTACGAGCAGTACTTC
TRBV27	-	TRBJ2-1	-	CASTAGSPDTEQFF	TGTGCCAGCACCGCTGGTTCGCCGGACACTGAGCAGTTCTTC
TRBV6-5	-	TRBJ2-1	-	CASSYGSDNEQFF	TGTGCCAGCAGTTATGGATCGGACAATGAGCAGTTCTTC
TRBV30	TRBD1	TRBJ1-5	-	CAWMYGTGGNQPQHF	TGTGCCTGGATGTACGGGACAGGGGGAAATCAGCCCCAGCATTTT
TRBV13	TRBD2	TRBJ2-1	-	CASSPTGGVYNEQFF	TGTGCCAGCAGCCCCACGGGAGGGGTATACAATGAGCAGTTCTTC
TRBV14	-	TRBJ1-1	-	CASSQDTNTEAFF	TGTGCCAGCAGCCAAGATACAAACACTGAAGCTTTCTTT
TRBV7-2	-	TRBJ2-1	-	CASSFTGRAYNEQFF	TGTGCCAGCAGCTTTACCGGGAGAGCGTACAATGAGCAGTTCTTC
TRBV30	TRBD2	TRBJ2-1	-	CAWSLAVLGNEQFF	TGTGCCTGGAGCCTAGCGGTACTGGGGAATGAGCAGTTCTTC
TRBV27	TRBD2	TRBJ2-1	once	CASRPSRTSGNGRLYNEQFF	TGTGCCAGCAGACCCTCCCGGACTAGCGGGAATGGTAGGCTATACAATGAGCAGTTCTTC
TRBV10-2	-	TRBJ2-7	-	CATSATGPYEQYF	TGCGCCACCTCCGCTACTGGGCCCTACGAGCAGTACTTC
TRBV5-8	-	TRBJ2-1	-	CASGPHLGQFF	TGTGCCAGCGGCCCCCACTTGGGGCAGTTCTTC
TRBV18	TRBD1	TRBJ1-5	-	CASSSQTGDQPQHF	TGTGCCAGCTCATCGCAGACAGGGGATCAGCCCCAGCATTTT
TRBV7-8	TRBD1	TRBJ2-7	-	CASSPKRQGFGEQYF	TGTGCCAGCAGCCCCAAACGACAGGGCTTTGGCGAGCAGTACTTC
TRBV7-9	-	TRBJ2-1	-	CASSPLTVTAEQFF	TGTGCCAGCAGCCCCCTCACCGTTACGGCGGAGCAGTTCTTC
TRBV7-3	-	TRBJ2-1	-	CASSLRQHNEQFF	TGTGCCAGCAGCTTAAGGCAGCACAATGAGCAGTTCTTC
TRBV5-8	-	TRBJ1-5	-	CASSLAPQPQHF	TGTGCCAGCAGCTTGGCGCCTCAGCCCCAGCATTTT
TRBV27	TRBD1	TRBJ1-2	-	CASSLSLGQGPYGYTF	TGTGCCAGCAGTTTATCTCTTGGACAGGGACCCTATGGCTACACCTTC
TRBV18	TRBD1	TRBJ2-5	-	CASSPAAGTGLLETQYF	TGTGCCAGCTCACCTGCAGCAGGGACAGGGCTACTGGAGACCCAGTACTTC
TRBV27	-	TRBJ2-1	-	CASSFGGNNEQFF	TGTGCCAGCAGTTTCGGCGGTAACAATGAGCAGTTCTTC
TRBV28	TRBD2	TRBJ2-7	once	CASSLRGSTTPYEQYF	TGTGCCAGCAGTTTACGCGGGAGTACCACCCCCTACGAGCAGTACTTC
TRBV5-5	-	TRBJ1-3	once	CASTPAPSSGNTIYF	TGTGCCAGCACCCCCGCTCCGAGCTCTGGAAACACCATATATTTT
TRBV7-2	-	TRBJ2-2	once	CASSLAFQGRLVGDTGELFF	TGTGCCAGCAGCTTAGCGTTCCAGGGGAGACTAGTAGGGGACACCGGGGAGCTGTTTTTT
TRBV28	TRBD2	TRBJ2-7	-	CASSLYVASGYEQYF	TGTGCCAGCAGTTTATATGTGGCTAGCGGCTACGAGCAGTACTTC
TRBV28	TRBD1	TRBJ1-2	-	CASSSQPGTGLSGNYGYTF	TGTGCCAGCAGTTCCCAACCCGGGACAGGGTTATCAGGGAACTATGGCTACACCTTC
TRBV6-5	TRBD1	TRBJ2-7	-	CASSEDRGHYEQYF	TGTGCCAGCAGTGAGGACAGGGGCCACTACGAGCAGTACTTC
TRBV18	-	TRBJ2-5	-	CASSTGMQETQYF	TGTGCCAGCTCCACGGGTATGCAAGAGACCCAGTACTTC
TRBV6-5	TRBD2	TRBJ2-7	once	CASSFTSVEQYF	TGTGCCAGCAGTTTCACTAGCGTCGAGCAGTACTTC
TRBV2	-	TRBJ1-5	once	CASSEETRLPRGQPQHF	TGTGCCAGCAGTGAAGAAACCAGGTTGCCTCGCGGACAGCCCCAGCATTTT
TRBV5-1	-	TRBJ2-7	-	CASSFRDERVEQYF	TGCGCCAGCAGCTTCCGGGACGAGCGGGTCGAGCAGTACTTC
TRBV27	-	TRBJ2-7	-	CASSPPGRGAHEQYF	TGTGCCAGCAGTCCACCGGGACGAGGGGCCCACGAGCAGTACTTC